Each of the 29 T cell receptor beta chains below was sequenced from the same sample in a study of identifying expanded T cells in peripheral blood. Method: immunoSEQ multiplex PCR; TCRdb's copy keeps in-frame clones and lacks some. This table has about 100,000 clones, about 83% appearing once. The sequenced sample was blood. The receptors were sampled from a person aged 18 to 70 in good health.

This clone has more than one count but fewer than ten. The chain links TRBV30 to TRBJ1-5; 9 bases map to TRBD1. Unmatched junction bases numbered 14, after V lost 8 bases and J lost 0 bases. This CDR3 is 17 amino acids long. Looked up from germline, CDR1 is GTSNPN and CDR2 is SVGIG (reference sequence). CDR3 in amino acids: CARAGTGNVYSNQPQHF. The CDR3 DNA sequence: TGTGCCCGCGCCGGGACAGGGAACGTATATAGCAATCAGCCCCAGCATTTT. Combining the CDR3 with reference TRBV30 and TRBJ1-5 gives the whole variable domain SQTIHQWPATLVQPVGSPLSLECTVEGTSNPNLYWYRQAAGRGLQLLFYSVGIGQISSEVPQNLSASRPQDRQFILSSKKLLLSDSGFYLCARAGTGNVYSNQPQHFGDGTRLSIL.

The chain uses TRBV9 and TRBJ2-6; D is possibly TRBD2 (6 bases). V lost 3 bases and J 0 bases, leaving 25 bases between the germline ends. Per the germline V gene, CDR1 is SGDLS and CDR2 is YYNGEE. This CDR3 spans 21 amino acids. CDR3 DNA: TGTGCCAGCAGCGGGGGACTCATAAGGAGGGGCCAACCCTCTGGGGCCAACGTCCTGACTTTC. Translated: CASSGGLIRRGQPSGANVLTF. The full variable domain, completed using reference TRBV9 and TRBJ2-6, is DSGVTQTPKHLITATGQRVTLRCSPRSGDLSVYWYQQSLDQGLQFLIQYYNGEERAKGNILERFSAQQFPDLHSELNLSSLELGDSALYFCASSGGLIRRGQPSGANVLTFGAGSRLTVL.

J is TRBJ2-7 and V is TRBV27, with 10 bases lining up with TRBD1. The CDR3 extends over 14 amino acids. Germline CDR1 MNHEY, CDR2 SMNVEV (reference sequence). With V trimmed by 5 bases and J by 5 bases, 6 bases remained unmatched. CDR3 nucleotide sequence: TGTGCCAGCAGTCCCGGGACAGGGGTCGACGAGCAGTACTTC. This sequence encodes CASSPGTGVDEQYF.

The chain joins TRBV9 to TRBJ1-5; D unclear. Trimming removed 1 base at V and 0 bases at J, with 8 bases between. There are 15 residues in the CDR3. The germline V gene encodes CDR1 SGDLS and CDR2 YYNGEE. CDR3 in amino acids: CASSVNGYSNQPQHF. The CDR3 DNA reads as TGTGCCAGCAGCGTAAACGGGTATAGCAATCAGCCCCAGCATTTT.

The chain employs TRBV11-3 and TRBJ1-1, with a tentative D call TRBD1 (5 bases). The CDR3 runs to 13 residues. The germline V and J ends were trimmed by 5 bases and 4 bases, with 11 bases remaining between them. CDR1 is SGHNT, CDR2 YENEEA, per germline. CDR3 coding DNA: TGTGCCAGCAGCCAGGGTATAGGCACTGAAGCTTTCTTT. Encoded protein: CASSQGIGTEAFF.

This chain connects TRBV19 to TRBJ1-5, with D perhaps TRBD1 (6 bases). Germline V gives CDR1 LNHDA, CDR2 SQIVND (reference sequence). Trimming shortened V by 6 bases and J by 0 bases, and 12 bases separated the two germline ends. This CDR3 spans 15 amino acids. The DNA of the CDR3 is TGTGCCAGTAGGTGGGACATTTATAGCAATCAGCCCCAGCATTTT. Residues: CASRWDIYSNQPQHF.

The CDR3 bases are TGTGCCAGCAGTCCTACAGGGAGAATATCGGGCGGCTACACCTTC. Translation: CASSPTGRISGGYTF. The rearrangement uses TRBV6-1 and TRBJ1-2; perhaps TRBD1 as D (6 bases). Germline V lookup: CDR1 MNHNS, CDR2 SASEGT. The CDR3 covers 15 residues. Trimming shortened V by 5 bases and J by 8 bases, and 21 bases separated the two germline ends.

A few counts support this clone. CDR3 residues: CASSVGGTTNEKLFF. In nucleotides, the CDR3 is TGTGCCAGCAGCGTCGGGGGGACAACTAATGAAAAACTGTTTTTT. The genes are TRBV5-4 and TRBJ1-4, with D tentatively TRBD1 (5 bases). This CDR3 has 15 amino acids. Germline V CDR1 and CDR2: SGHNT, YYREEE (reference sequence). The V and J ends lost 4 bases and 0 bases respectively, with 10 bases between them.

V gene TRBV19 combines with J gene TRBJ1-1, with unresolved D. The CDR3 has 16 residues. V was trimmed by 3 bases and J by 1 base, leaving 15 bases between them. Germline CDR1 and CDR2: LNHDA and SQIVND (reference sequence). In nucleotides, the CDR3 is TGTGCCAGTAGTATTTTAAGTGACGGAGGGAACACTGAAGCTTTCTTT. Its translation is CASSILSDGGNTEAFF. Drawing the rest from reference TRBV19 and TRBJ1-1, the complete variable domain is DGGITQSPKYLFRKEGQNVTLSCEQNLNHDAMYWYRQDPGQGLRLIYYSQIVNDFQKGDIAEGYSVSREKKESFPLTVTSAQKNPTAFYLCASSILSDGGNTEAFFGQGTRLTVV.

The rearrangement joins TRBV5-1 to TRBJ2-7, with 7 bases that match TRBD2. The CDR3 extends over 12 amino acids. Germline trimming cut 3 bases from V and 5 bases from J; bases unmatched to any gene: 2. Germline V gene sequence: CDR1 SGHRS, CDR2 YFSETQ. The CDR3 loop reads CASSWAGDEQYF. CDR3 bases: TGCGCCAGCAGCTGGGCGGGAGACGAGCAGTACTTC.

This clone was found a few times. The chain combines TRBV6-5 with TRBJ1-2; D remains ambiguous. Germline loops: CDR1 MNHEY, CDR2 SVGAGI. The CDR3 extends over 15 amino acids. Trimming took off 0 bases at V and 5 bases at J, with 13 bases between the two ends. The CDR3 spells CASSYSTGNAYGYTF. The CDR3 nucleotides are TGTGCCAGCAGTTACTCAACTGGGAACGCTTATGGCTACACCTTC.

The chain joins TRBV29-1 to TRBJ2-1; maybe TRBD2 (6 bases). Germline V gene sequence: CDR1 SQVTM, CDR2 ANQGSEA. The V gene lost 6 bases and the J gene lost 4 bases, with 22 bases spanning the gap. The CDR3 is 16 residues long. DNA of the CDR3: TGCAGCGTCGCCACGACCGAGTTCGGGGGATACAATGAGCAGTTCTTC. Translated, it gives CSVATTEFGGYNEQFF.

This clone was counted a few times. The rearrangement uses TRBV10-3 and TRBJ2-7; tentatively, D is TRBD2 (5 bases). CDR1 and CDR2 from the germline V gene are ENHRY and SYGVKD. Trimming removed 2 bases from V and 4 bases from J, with 12 bases in between. CDR3 length equals 14 residues. Here the CDR3 DNA reads TGTGCCATCAGTGAGGGCGGGTGGCGGTACGAGCAGTACTTC. Translating it yields CAISEGGWRYEQYF.

The chain joins TRBV5-8 to TRBJ2-2, with TRBD1 matching over 10 bases. Germline V gene lookup returns CDR1 SGHTS and CDR2 YDEGEE. V was pared by 3 bases and J by 4 bases, with 18 bases of the junction left unmatched. The CDR3 loop spans 20 amino acids. CDR3 in DNA: TGTGCCAGCAGCTCGACTGGACAGGGGGTGTTCCACCCTAGCACCGGGGAGCTGTTTTTT. Its protein is CASSSTGQGVFHPSTGELFF.

CDR3 region: CASSYRGLSSYEQYF. The CDR3 DNA sequence: TGTGCCAGCAGCTATCGGGGCTTAAGCTCCTACGAGCAGTACTTC. The rearrangement joins TRBV7-2 to TRBJ2-7; the D gene could be TRBD1 or TRBD2 (5 bases each). This CDR3 comprises 15 residues. The V and J ends lost 4 bases and 0 bases respectively, with 13 bases between them. Germline V gives CDR1 SGHTA, CDR2 FQGNSA.

The chain carries TRBV18 and TRBJ1-5; 7 bases are a match to TRBD1. V gave up 5 bases and J gave up 10 bases; unmatched junction bases: 11. The CDR3 is made up of 14 amino acids. Germline lookup yields CDR1 KGHSH and CDR2 LQKENI. The CDR3 nucleotides read TGTGCCAGCTCAACAACCCCGGGACAGATCCCCCAGCATTTT. This codes for CASSTTPGQIPQHF.

The chain has TRBV18 and TRBJ2-3; D may be TRBD2 (6 bases). The CDR3 length is 16 residues. Germline V CDR1 and CDR2: KGHSH, LQKENI. Trimming pared 0 bases from V and 5 bases from J, leaving 15 bases between. CDR3 amino acids: CASSPPFGEEEDTQYF. CDR3 DNA: TGTGCCAGCTCACCACCCTTCGGGGAGGAGGAAGATACGCAGTATTTT.

The V gene is TRBV4-1, the J gene TRBJ1-5; no firm D call. The CDR3 sequence is 14 residues long. CDR1 and CDR2 (germline): MGHRA, YSYEKL. V shed 0 bases and J shed 2 bases, with 5 bases lying between them. CDR3 bases: TGCGCCAGCAGCCAAGACAGAGGCAATCAGCCCCAGCATTTT. Translation: CASSQDRGNQPQHF.

The chain recombines TRBV28 with TRBJ2-5; D is undetermined. The CDR3 contains 13 residues. Trimming cost V 6 bases and J 5 bases, with 13 bases left between them. From germline, CDR1 is MDHEN and CDR2 SYDVKM. The CDR3 DNA reads as TGTGCCAGCAGCTTCAACCTAGGGGAGACCCAGTACTTC. It specifies CASSFNLGETQYF. Variable domain in full (rest from reference TRBV28 and TRBJ2-5): DVKVTQSSRYLVKRTGEKVFLECVQDMDHENMFWYRQDPGLGLRLIYFSYDVKMKEKGDIPEGYSVSREKKERFSLILESASTNQTSMYLCASSFNLGETQYFGPGTRLLVL.

The rearrangement uses TRBV28 and TRBJ1-4; tentative D call: TRBD1 (5 bases). Trimming cost V 10 bases and J 5 bases, with 14 bases left between them. Germline CDR1 is MDHEN and CDR2 is SYDVKM. CDR3 length: 13 amino acids. The CDR3 protein is CATGDSQNEKLFF. The CDR3 coding sequence is TGTGCCACCGGAGACAGCCAGAATGAAAAACTGTTTTTT.

The genes are TRBV19 and TRBJ1-6; D is uncertain. Trimming took off 5 bases at V and 5 bases at J, with 13 bases between the two ends. The germline CDR1 and CDR2 sequences are LNHDA and SQIVND (reference sequence). This CDR3 is 15 amino acids long. CDR3 region: CASSPPLWNNSPLHF. For the CDR3, the DNA is TGTGCCAGTAGTCCGCCTCTTTGGAATAATTCACCCCTCCACTTT.

The V and J genes are TRBV10-3 and TRBJ2-3, with 14 bases lining up with TRBD2. V lost 8 bases and J lost 8; bases outside the gene matches: 15. The CDR3 length is 17 residues. CDR1 is ENHRY and CDR2 is SYGVKD in the germline V gene. This CDR3 reads CAIGTSGTSGGAGTQYF. In nucleotides, the CDR3 is TGTGCCATCGGCACTTCCGGGACTAGCGGGGGAGCGGGTACGCAGTATTTT.

In this sample, this clone turned up once. V and J are TRBV23-1 and TRBJ1-4, with 8 nucleotides matching TRBD1. TRBV23-1 belongs to the ORF category, with a function that is uncertain. V shed 2 bases and J 8 bases; nucleotides not matched to a gene: 7. The CDR3 has 15 amino acids. The chain's CDR3 is CASSQRTGFGEKLFF. The CDR3 DNA follows: TGCGCCAGCAGTCAAAGGACAGGGTTCGGAGAAAAACTGTTTTTT.

This chain connects TRBV6-5 to TRBJ1-2; 9 positions agree with TRBD1. The CDR3 is made up of 16 amino acids. The V and J ends lost 4 bases and 8 bases, in that order; junction bases with no gene match: 14. Germline V gene lookup returns CDR1 MNHEY and CDR2 SVGAGI. CDR3 in amino acids: CASSSHAGQGSGGYTF. The DNA of the CDR3 is TGTGCCAGCAGTTCCCACGCGGGACAGGGATCAGGGGGCTACACCTTC.

The rearrangement links TRBV7-2 to TRBJ2-7, with 11 positions matching TRBD2. CDR3 size: 16 residues. V shed 5 bases, J shed 1 base, and the junction held 7 bases outside the gene matches. Germline CDR1 is SGHTA and CDR2 is FQGNSA. CDR3 nucleotide sequence: TGTGCCAGCAGCGCGGCTAGCGGGGGGAATTCCTACGAGCAGTACTTC. Its translation: CASSAASGGNSYEQYF.

The rearrangement links TRBV6-5 to TRBJ1-3, with D unresolved. This CDR3 is built from 15 residues. V was clipped by 8 bases and J by 1 base, with 15 bases between them. CDR1 and CDR2 (germline): MNHEY, SVGAGI. The CDR3 DNA sequence: TGTGCCAGCTACAGAGAGGCGAATTCTGGAAACACCATATATTTT. Amino acid sequence: CASYREANSGNTIYF.

The genes are TRBV4-1 and TRBJ2-3; no firm D call. This CDR3 comprises 13 residues. Germline V gene lookup returns CDR1 MGHRA and CDR2 YSYEKL. Trimming left V 3 bases short and J 3 bases short, with 7 bases between. CDR3 DNA sequence: TGCGCCAGCAGCCACCCGAGGACAGATACGCAGTATTTT. Its protein is CASSHPRTDTQYF.

This rearrangement joins TRBV7-2 to TRBJ1-6, with D perhaps matching TRBD1 (5 bases). CDR1 and CDR2 from the germline V gene are SGHTA and FQGNSA. V lost 4 bases to trimming and J lost 11 bases, with 18 bases between them. This CDR3 spans 15 amino acids. The CDR3 DNA sequence: TGTGCCAGCAGCTCCCTCTTGGGGCCCCGGGCACCCCTCCACTTT. As protein: CASSSLLGPRAPLHF.

V usage is TRBV10-1 and J usage is TRBJ2-7; unclear D gene. V was clipped by 2 bases and J by 3 bases, with 8 bases between them. Germline assignment: CDR1 WNHNN and CDR2 SYGVQD (reference sequence). The CDR3 totals 13 residues. The DNA of the CDR3 is TGCGCCAGCAGTGAGCTACAAGACTACGAGCAGTACTTC. Translating it yields CASSELQDYEQYF.